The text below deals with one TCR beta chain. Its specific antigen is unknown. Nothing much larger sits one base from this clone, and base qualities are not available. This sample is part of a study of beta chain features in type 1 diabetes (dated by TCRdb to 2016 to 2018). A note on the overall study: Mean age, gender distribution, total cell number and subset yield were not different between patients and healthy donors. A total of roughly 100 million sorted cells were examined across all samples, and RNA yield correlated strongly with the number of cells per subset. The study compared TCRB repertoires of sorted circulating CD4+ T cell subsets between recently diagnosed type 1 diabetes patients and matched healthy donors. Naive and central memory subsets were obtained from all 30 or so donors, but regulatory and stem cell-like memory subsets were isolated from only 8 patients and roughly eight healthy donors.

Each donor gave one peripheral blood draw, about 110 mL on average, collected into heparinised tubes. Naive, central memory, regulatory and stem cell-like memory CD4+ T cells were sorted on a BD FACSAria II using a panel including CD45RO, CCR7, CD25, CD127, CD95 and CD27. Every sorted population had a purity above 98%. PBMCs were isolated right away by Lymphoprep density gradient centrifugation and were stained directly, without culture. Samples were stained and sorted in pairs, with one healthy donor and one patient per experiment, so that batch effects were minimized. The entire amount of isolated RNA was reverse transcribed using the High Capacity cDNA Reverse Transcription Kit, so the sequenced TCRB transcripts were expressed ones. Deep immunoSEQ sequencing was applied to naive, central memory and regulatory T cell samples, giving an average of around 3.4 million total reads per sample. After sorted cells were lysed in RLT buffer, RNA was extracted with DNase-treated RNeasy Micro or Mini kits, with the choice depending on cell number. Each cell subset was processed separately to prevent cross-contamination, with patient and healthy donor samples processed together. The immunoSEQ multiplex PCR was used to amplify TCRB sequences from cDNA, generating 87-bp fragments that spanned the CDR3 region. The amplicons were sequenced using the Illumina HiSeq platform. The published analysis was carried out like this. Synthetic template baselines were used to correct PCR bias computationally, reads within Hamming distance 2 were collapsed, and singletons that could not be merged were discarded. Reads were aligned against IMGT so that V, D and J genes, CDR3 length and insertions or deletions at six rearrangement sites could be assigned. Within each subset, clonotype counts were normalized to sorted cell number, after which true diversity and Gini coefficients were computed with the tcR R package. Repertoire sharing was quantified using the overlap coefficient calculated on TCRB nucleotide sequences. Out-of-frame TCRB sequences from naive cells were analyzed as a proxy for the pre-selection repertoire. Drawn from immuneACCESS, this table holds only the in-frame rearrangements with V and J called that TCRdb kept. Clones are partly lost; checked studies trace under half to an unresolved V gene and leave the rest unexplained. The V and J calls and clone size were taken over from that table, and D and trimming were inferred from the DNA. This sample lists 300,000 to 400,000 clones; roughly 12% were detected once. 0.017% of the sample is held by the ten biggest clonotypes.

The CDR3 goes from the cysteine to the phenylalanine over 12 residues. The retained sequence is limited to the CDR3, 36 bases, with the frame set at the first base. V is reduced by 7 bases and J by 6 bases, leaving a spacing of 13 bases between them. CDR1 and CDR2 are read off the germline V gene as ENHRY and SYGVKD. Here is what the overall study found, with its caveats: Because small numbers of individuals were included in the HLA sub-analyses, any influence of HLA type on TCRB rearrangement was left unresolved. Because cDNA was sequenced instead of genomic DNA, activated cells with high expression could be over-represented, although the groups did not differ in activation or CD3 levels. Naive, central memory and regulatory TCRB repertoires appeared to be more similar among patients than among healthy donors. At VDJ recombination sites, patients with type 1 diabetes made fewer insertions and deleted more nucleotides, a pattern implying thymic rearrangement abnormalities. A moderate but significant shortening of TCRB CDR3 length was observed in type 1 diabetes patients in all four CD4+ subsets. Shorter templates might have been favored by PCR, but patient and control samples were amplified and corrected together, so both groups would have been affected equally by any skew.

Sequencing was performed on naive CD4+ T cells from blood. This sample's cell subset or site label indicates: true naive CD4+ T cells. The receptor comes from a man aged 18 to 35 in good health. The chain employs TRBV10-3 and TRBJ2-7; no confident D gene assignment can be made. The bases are TGTGCCATCAATACAGACACGACCGAGCAGTACTTC. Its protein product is CAINTDTTEQYF.